This TCR beta chain was sequenced in a study of T cell repertoires in cytomegalovirus infection. Study overall: Matching HLA type and CMV infection were both indicated by public TCR beta signatures.

In its sample, this clonotype was seen many times. This CDR3 region has 15 residues. In germline, CDR1 is SGHAT, CDR2 FQNNGV. V was pared by 5 bases and J by 11 bases, with 24 bases between. In TCRdb, the reads were re-called with MiXCR into one record per CDR3 protein. The table has around 300,000 distinct CDR3 sequences, over 7.5% seen once; the top ten hold roughly 4.5%. The J gene is TRBJ1-1, the V gene TRBV11-2; D remains ambiguous. Sequenced: PBMCs. The sequence came from a human donor in good health (CMV status not recorded). Some clones in this sample may be carry-over from other donors' samples. As DNA, the CDR3 is TGTGCCAGCAGCCCCAATGGTGCAGGCGCGGTGTGGGCTTTCTTT. Protein product: CASSPNGAGAVWAFF. Supplemented by reference TRBV11-2 and TRBJ1-1, the full variable domain reads EAGVAQSPRYKIIEKRQSVAFWCNPISGHATLYWYQQILGQGPKLLIQFQNNGVVDDSQLPKDRFSAERLKGVDSTLKIQPAKLEDSAVYLCASSPNGAGAVWAFFGQGTRLTVV.